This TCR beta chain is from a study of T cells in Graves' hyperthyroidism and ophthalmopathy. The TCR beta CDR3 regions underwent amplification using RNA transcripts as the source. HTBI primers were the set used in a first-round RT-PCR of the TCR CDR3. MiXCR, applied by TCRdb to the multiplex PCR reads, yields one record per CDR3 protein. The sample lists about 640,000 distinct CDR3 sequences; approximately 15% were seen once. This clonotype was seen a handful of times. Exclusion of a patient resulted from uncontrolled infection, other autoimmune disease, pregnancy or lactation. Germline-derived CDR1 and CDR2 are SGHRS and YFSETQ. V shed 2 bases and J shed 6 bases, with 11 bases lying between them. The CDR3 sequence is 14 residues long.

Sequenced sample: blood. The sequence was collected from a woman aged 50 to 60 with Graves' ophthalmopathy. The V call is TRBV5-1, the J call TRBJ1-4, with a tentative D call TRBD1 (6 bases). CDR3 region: CASSFGQYDEKLFF. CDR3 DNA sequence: TGCGCCAGCAGCTTCGGACAGTACGATGAAAAACTGTTTTTT.